Shown below are 21 T cell receptor beta chains from a single sample sequenced in a study of blood T cell repertoires in COVID-19. Repertoires were generated with immunoSEQ multiplex PCR, while TCRdb's copy carries only in-frame clones and drops some. The repertoire has approximately 100,000 clones, more than 75% of them found once; the top ten carry around 15%. The sample taken for sequencing was peripheral blood. The receptors were sampled from a woman in her seventies with acute or convalescent COVID-19.

The J gene is TRBJ1-6, the V gene TRBV6-5; unclear D gene. This CDR3 is built from 15 residues. Germline assignment: CDR1 MNHEY and CDR2 SVGAGI. V was trimmed by 2 bases and J by 9 bases, leaving 14 bases between them. The CDR3 DNA reads TGTGCCAGCAGTTACAAGGGAGCAAAAGCTTCACCCCTCCACTTT. Translation: CASSYKGAKASPLHF.

The V call is TRBV5-5, the J call TRBJ1-3; D gene uncertain. Germline CDR1 SGHKS, CDR2 YYEKEE (reference sequence). V was pared by 1 base and J by 0 bases, with 8 bases between. This CDR3 has 15 amino acids. Here the CDR3 reads CASSLWQFSGNTIYF. The CDR3 DNA follows: TGTGCCAGCAGCTTGTGGCAATTCTCTGGAAACACCATATATTTT.

The chain uses TRBV5-1 and TRBJ1-1; D gene uncertain. V was pared by 4 bases and J by 4 bases, with 11 bases between. The CDR3 spans 13 residues. Per germline, CDR1 SGHRS and CDR2 YFSETQ. Here the CDR3 DNA reads TGCGCCAGCAGCCCCAGCCGGGGCACTGAAGCTTTCTTT. Its protein is CASSPSRGTEAFF. The complete variable domain, with remaining parts taken from reference TRBV5-1 and TRBJ1-1, reads KAGVTQTPRYLIKTRGQQVTLSCSPISGHRSVSWYQQTPGQGLQFLFEYFSETQRNKGNFPGRFSGRQFSNSRSEMNVSTLELGDSALYLCASSPSRGTEAFFGQGTRLTVV.

The rearrangement joins TRBV6-1 to TRBJ2-3; 8 positions match TRBD2. CDR1 is MNHNS, CDR2 SASEGT, per germline. J gave up 4 bases and V 1 base, and 13 bases lay outside the gene matches. The CDR3 length is 18 residues. The CDR3 loop reads CASSEVGAGAGRADTQYF. The CDR3 coding sequence is TGTGCCAGCAGTGAAGTAGGAGCGGGAGCTGGAAGGGCAGATACGCAGTATTTT.

The V call is TRBV5-4, the J call TRBJ1-4; TRBD1 might be the D (6 bases). Germline CDR1 SGHNT, CDR2 YYREEE (reference sequence). The CDR3 is made up of 17 amino acids. The V end was cut by 1 base, the J end by 7 bases, with 20 bases between. The CDR3 DNA reads as TGTGCCAGCAGCTTGAAGGGAACAGGGAGGGCAGGTGAAAAACTGTTTTTT. This sequence encodes CASSLKGTGRAGEKLFF.

The chain has TRBV10-3 and TRBJ1-4; 8 bases map to TRBD1. This CDR3 spans 15 amino acids. Trimming took 0 bases from V and 7 from J; bases not matched to a gene: 4. Germline V CDR1 and CDR2: ENHRY, SYGVKD. CDR3 coding DNA: TGTGCCATCAGTGAGTCTCAGGGGGCTGTTGAAAAACTGTTTTTT. Encoded protein: CAISESQGAVEKLFF.

This clone appeared once. The V and J genes are TRBV18 and TRBJ1-1; a weak D match, TRBD1 (6 bases). Looked up from germline, CDR1 is KGHSH and CDR2 is LQKENI. The CDR3 runs to 13 residues. V gave up 4 bases and J gave up 8 bases, with 14 bases separating them. In DNA, the CDR3 is TGTGCCAGCTCACAGACTTCAGGGGTGGAAGCTTTCTTT. Protein: CASSQTSGVEAFF.

V usage is TRBV6-6 and J usage is TRBJ2-5; 9 bases fit TRBD1. The CDR3 sequence is 15 residues long. J was trimmed by 3 bases and V by 4 bases; bases with no gene match: 6. Per germline, CDR1 MNHNY and CDR2 SVGAGI (reference sequence). CDR3 nucleotides: TGTGCCAGCAGTTGGCCCGGACAGGGGAAAGAGACCCAGTACTTC. It encodes CASSWPGQGKETQYF.

This clone has only one observation. V and J are TRBV28 and TRBJ2-1; 11 nucleotides match TRBD2. The CDR3 extends over 14 amino acids. CDR1 and CDR2 (germline): MDHEN, SYDVKM. V gave up 4 bases and J gave up 6 bases; unmatched junction bases: 2. CDR3 residues: CASSSSGGTNEQFF. Written as DNA, the CDR3 is TGTGCCAGCAGTTCTAGCGGGGGGACCAATGAGCAGTTCTTC.

J is TRBJ2-3 and V is TRBV9, with 10 bases lining up with TRBD2. The germline CDR1 and CDR2 sequences are SGDLS and YYNGEE. Trimming took 4 bases from V and 4 from J; bases not matched to a gene: 6. The CDR3 contains 15 residues. CDR3 sequence reads: CASSPSSGSADTQYF. CDR3 in DNA: TGTGCCAGCAGCCCTTCTAGCGGGAGCGCAGATACGCAGTATTTT.

The rearrangement links TRBV6-5 to TRBJ2-7; 9 positions agree with TRBD2. The CDR3 is made up of 14 amino acids. Germline assignment: CDR1 MNHEY and CDR2 SVGAGI. V gave up 6 bases and J gave up 1 base; unmatched junction bases: 4. CDR3 in amino acids: CASRPSGESYEQYV. The CDR3 DNA is TGTGCCAGCAGACCTAGCGGGGAATCCTACGAGCAGTACGTC.

The V gene is TRBV27, the J gene TRBJ2-6, with D perhaps TRBD1 (6 bases). V was trimmed by 6 bases and J by 0 bases, leaving 12 bases between them. From germline, CDR1 is MNHEY and CDR2 SMNVEV (reference sequence). The CDR3 length is 16 residues. CDR3 nucleotide sequence: TGTGCCAGCAGGAAGGCGGACAGCTCTGGGGCCAACGTCCTGACTTTC. It is translated as CASRKADSSGANVLTF.

V usage is TRBV11-2 and J usage is TRBJ1-4; D is unresolved. CDR1 SGHAT and CDR2 FQNNGV come from the germline V gene. This CDR3 comprises 14 residues. With 6 bases removed from V and 7 bases from J, the gap between germline ends came to 15 bases. The CDR3 is CASRNTRAPEKLFF. CDR3 DNA: TGTGCCAGCAGGAACACTAGGGCCCCTGAAAAACTGTTTTTT.

J is TRBJ1-5 and V is TRBV19, with D possibly matching TRBD1 (5 bases). The CDR3 sequence is 16 residues long. CDR1 is LNHDA and CDR2 is SQIVND in the germline V gene (reference sequence). Trimming pared 6 bases from V and 0 bases from J, leaving 15 bases between. The CDR3 nucleotides are TGTGCCAGTAGGGAACAGGTCGGGTATAGCAATCAGCCCCAGCATTTT. It specifies CASREQVGYSNQPQHF.

V gene TRBV4-1 combines with J gene TRBJ1-2; TRBD1 matches at 7 bases. After removal of 5 bases from V and 0 bases from J, the junction contained 9 bases not matched to a gene. There are 16 residues in the CDR3. Germline-derived CDR1 and CDR2 are MGHRA and YSYEKL. The DNA for the CDR3 is TGCGCCAGCAGCTTAGGAACCGGGACAGCTAACTATGGCTACACCTTC. It encodes CASSLGTGTANYGYTF.

The chain uses TRBV11-2 and TRBJ2-1, with 8 bases matching TRBD2. The V gene's germline CDR1 is SGHAT and CDR2 FQNNGV. J gave up 7 bases and V 5 bases, and 7 bases lay outside the gene matches. The CDR3 loop spans 14 amino acids. This CDR3 is CASSGGTSVNEQFF. In DNA form, the CDR3 reads TGTGCCAGCAGCGGTGGGACTAGTGTAAATGAGCAGTTCTTC.

The chain combines TRBV6-5 with TRBJ1-2, with TRBD1 matching over 7 bases. Germline CDR1 is MNHEY and CDR2 is SVGAGI. CDR3 length: 15 amino acids. The V and J ends lost 5 bases and 4 bases, in that order; junction bases with no gene match: 10. CDR3 protein: CASSRRPGGVYGYTF. CDR3 nucleotide sequence: TGTGCCAGCAGTCGCCGGCCAGGGGGAGTCTATGGCTACACCTTC.

This clone was counted between two and nine times. This chain links TRBV6-5 with TRBJ1-2, with D possibly matching TRBD1 (5 bases). This CDR3 is 14 amino acids long. Germline CDR1 and CDR2: MNHEY and SVGAGI. Trimming took 10 bases from V and 6 from J, leaving 21 bases between them. The CDR3 DNA reads as TGTGCCACCCGACGAAAGGGAGGGGAGGATGGCTACACCTTC. Translating it yields CATRRKGGEDGYTF.

The chain joins TRBV7-9 to TRBJ1-2; 8 bases match TRBD1. CDR3 length equals 14 residues. Looked up from germline, CDR1 is SEHNR and CDR2 is FQNEAQ (reference sequence). Germline trimming cut 1 base from V and 8 bases from J; bases unmatched to any gene: 6. In nucleotides, the CDR3 is TGTGCCAGCAGCTTAGGAGACAGGGGTGGGGGCTACACCTTC. Residues: CASSLGDRGGGYTF. The full variable domain, with the rest looked up from reference TRBV7-9 and TRBJ1-2, is DTGVSQNPRHKITKRGQNVTFRCDPISEHNRLYWYRQTLGQGPEFLTYFQNEAQLEKSRLLSDRFSAERPKGSFSTLEIQRTEQGDSAMYLCASSLGDRGGGYTFGSGTRLTVV.

The CDR3 DNA follows: TGTGCCAGCAGTTTAATGGCGCTAGCGGGGGCTTTTACCGAGACCCAGTACTTC. Translating gives CASSLMALAGAFTETQYF. This sequence joins TRBV28 and TRBJ2-5, with 10 bases aligning to TRBD2. Germline CDR1 is MDHEN and CDR2 is SYDVKM. V lost 2 bases to trimming and J lost 5 bases; unmatched junction nucleotides: 14. This CDR3 contains 18 residues.

This chain connects TRBV5-1 to TRBJ1-3; D unclear. CDR3 length: 15 amino acids. The V end lost 0 bases, the J end lost 0 bases, and 7 bases lay between the germline ends. CDR1 SGHRS and CDR2 YFSETQ come from the germline V gene. CDR3 in amino acids: CASSLAASSGNTIYF. In nucleotides, the CDR3 is TGCGCCAGCAGCTTGGCGGCTAGCTCTGGAAACACCATATATTTT.